The 20 T cell receptor beta chains in this list originate from one sample, sequenced in a study of blood T cell repertoires in COVID-19. Profiling relied on immunoSEQ multiplex PCR, and the TCRdb table lists in-frame clones only, not all of them. The sample shows about 120,000 clones, about 85% of them seen only once. The sample was peripheral blood. These receptors came from a human donor in a cohort sampled during active COVID-19.

This chain connects TRBV7-2 to TRBJ2-4, with D hard to call. CDR1 SGHTA and CDR2 FQGNSA come from the germline V gene. The V end was cut by 1 base, the J end by 3 bases, with 7 bases between. CDR3 length: 14 amino acids. The CDR3 loop reads CASSLGPGKNIQYF. The CDR3 DNA sequence: TGTGCCAGCAGCTTAGGCCCGGGCAAAAACATTCAGTACTTC.

This chain joins TRBV25-1 and TRBJ2-7; D uncertain. Trimming removed 6 bases at V and 4 bases at J, with 16 bases between. The CDR3 is 14 amino acids. Germline assignment: CDR1 MGHDK and CDR2 SYGVNS. CDR3 sequence reads: CASREPGSLYEQYF. The CDR3 DNA is TGTGCCAGCAGAGAACCAGGTTCCCTTTACGAGCAGTACTTC.

This chain uses TRBV7-8 with TRBJ1-1, with 8 bases matching TRBD1. Germline trimming cut 5 bases from V and 0 bases from J; bases unmatched to any gene: 14. The CDR3 has 18 amino acids. Looked up from germline, CDR1 is SGHVS and CDR2 is FQNEAQ. Here the CDR3 DNA reads TGTGCCAGCAGCGCGTTACCCCGGGACAGGCTAATGAACACTGAAGCTTTCTTT. Translated, it gives CASSALPRDRLMNTEAFF.

This clone occurred a few times. The chain is built from TRBV4-3 and TRBJ2-5; 8 positions match TRBD1. Germline-derived CDR1 and CDR2 are LGHNA and YSLEER. The CDR3 covers 15 residues. The V and J ends lost 5 bases and 1 base, in that order; junction bases with no gene match: 6. The CDR3 DNA reads as TGCGCCAGCAGCTACCTCAGGGGGCCCCAAGAGACCCAGTACTTC. It yields the protein CASSYLRGPQETQYF.

This rearrangement joins TRBV6-5 to TRBJ1-5; 10 positions agree with TRBD1. The CDR3 runs to 15 residues. Trimming at V came to 6 bases and at J to 5 bases, leaving 7 bases not matched to a gene. CDR1 is MNHEY, CDR2 SVGAGI, per germline. CDR3 nucleotide sequence: TGTGCCAGCAGGGACGGGACAGGGGAACATCAGCCCCAGCATTTT. Translation: CASRDGTGEHQPQHF.

The rearrangement joins TRBV11-3 to TRBJ2-7; 8 bases fit TRBD1. Germline CDR1 reads SGHNT; CDR2 reads YENEEA. Trimming cost V 1 base and J 1 base; bases outside gene matches: 9. CDR3 length: 17 amino acids. This chain's CDR3 is CASSLVGSDRVSYEQYF. In nucleotides, the CDR3 is TGTGCCAGCAGCTTAGTAGGGTCGGACAGGGTATCCTACGAGCAGTACTTC.

The rearrangement uses TRBV7-2 and TRBJ2-1; 7 bases agree with TRBD1. After removal of 4 bases from V and 4 bases from J, the junction contained 7 bases not matched to a gene. Germline CDR1 is SGHTA and CDR2 is FQGNSA. The CDR3 is made up of 15 amino acids. The chain's CDR3 is CASSSNRGWYNEQFF. Here the CDR3 DNA reads TGTGCCAGCAGCTCAAACAGGGGTTGGTACAATGAGCAGTTCTTC. The full variable domain, with the rest looked up from reference TRBV7-2 and TRBJ2-1, is GAGVSQSPSNKVTEKGKDVELRCDPISGHTALYWYRQSLGQGLEFLIYFQGNSAPDKSGLPSDRFSAERTGGSVSTLTIQRTQQEDSAVYLCASSSNRGWYNEQFFGPGTRLTVL.

The chain joins TRBV7-2 to TRBJ2-5, with D possibly TRBD2 on 6 matching bases. The CDR3 is made up of 19 amino acids. Germline CDR1 reads SGHTA; CDR2 reads FQGNSA. Deletions cut 5 bases from V and 4 bases from J, with 29 bases between. The chain's CDR3 is CASSISGSPGLRRRETQYF. The CDR3 nucleotides are TGTGCCAGCAGCATTTCGGGATCTCCGGGACTCAGGAGGAGAGAGACCCAGTACTTC.

The chain carries TRBV7-9 and TRBJ1-1, with 11 bases aligning to TRBD1. Trimming removed 1 base from V and 5 bases from J; junction bases left unmatched: 9. This CDR3 spans 17 amino acids. Germline CDR1 SEHNR, CDR2 FQNEAQ (reference sequence). CDR3 nucleotide sequence: TGTGCCAGCAGCTTAGATGGACAGGGGGCGGGAAGGACTGAAGCTTTCTTT. This sequence encodes CASSLDGQGAGRTEAFF.

For the CDR3, the DNA is TGTGCCAGCAGCGGACCGGGACAGTCGAACACCGGGGAGCTGTTTTTT. It is translated as CASSGPGQSNTGELFF. V gene TRBV5-4 combines with J gene TRBJ2-2, with 7 bases that match TRBD1. This CDR3 spans 16 amino acids. With 4 bases clipped from V and 0 bases from J, the junction kept 6 bases outside the gene matches. In germline, CDR1 is SGHNT, CDR2 YYREEE (reference sequence).

This chain connects TRBV2 to TRBJ1-5; D is unclear. This CDR3 has 16 residues. Trimming cost V 3 bases and J 0 bases, with 12 bases left between them. Germline V gene sequence: CDR1 SNHLY, CDR2 FYNNEI. CDR3 in amino acids: CASSDSGILSNQPQHF. The DNA of the CDR3 is TGTGCCAGCAGTGACTCGGGGATCCTTAGCAATCAGCCCCAGCATTTT.

The V gene is TRBV7-9, the J gene TRBJ1-1; D is perhaps TRBD1 (5 bases). The CDR3 contains 15 residues. Germline V lookup: CDR1 SEHNR, CDR2 FQNEAQ (reference sequence). V dropped 5 bases and J dropped 1 base, with 14 bases sitting between them. As DNA, the CDR3 is TGTGCCAGCAGCCCGCGAGTGCAGGGGAACACTGAAGCTTTCTTT. Translated: CASSPRVQGNTEAFF.

The count of this clone is one. The chain carries TRBV6-1 and TRBJ2-1; D is undetermined. The germline V gene has CDR1 MNHNS and CDR2 SASEGT. This CDR3 spans 14 amino acids. V was trimmed by 1 base and J by 4 bases, leaving 8 bases between them. CDR3 amino acids: CASSEVQTYNEQFF. DNA of the CDR3: TGTGCCAGCAGTGAAGTACAGACGTACAATGAGCAGTTCTTC.

V usage is TRBV10-3 and J usage is TRBJ1-4; a weak D match, TRBD1 (5 bases). Trimming removed 10 bases at V and 8 bases at J, with 17 bases between. There are 13 residues in the CDR3. Germline V gives CDR1 ENHRY, CDR2 SYGVKD. The CDR3 reads CASRVGGEEKLFF. The CDR3 region has the DNA TGTGCCAGCCGTGTGGGAGGGGAAGAAAAACTGTTTTTT.

The rearrangement joins TRBV7-9 to TRBJ1-1; 9 bases are shared with TRBD1. CDR3 size: 17 residues. From germline, CDR1 is SEHNR and CDR2 FQNEAQ (reference sequence). V was clipped by 1 base and J by 1 base; unmatched bases: 7. CDR3 protein: CASSLVSGTGQNTEAFF. CDR3 coding DNA: TGTGCCAGCAGCTTAGTCTCCGGGACAGGGCAGAACACTGAAGCTTTCTTT.

The gene calls are TRBV6-1 and TRBJ1-2; TRBD1 matches 8 bases. Germline CDR1 and CDR2: MNHNS and SASEGT. The CDR3 contains 14 residues. Trimming at V came to 3 bases and at J to 7 bases, leaving 7 bases not matched to a gene. CDR3 loop: CASSDRTGLGGYTF. The DNA of the CDR3 is TGTGCCAGCAGTGACAGGACAGGGTTAGGTGGCTACACCTTC.

This rearrangement joins TRBV25-1 to TRBJ1-1, with TRBD1 identical over 8 bases. CDR3 length equals 16 residues. Germline-derived CDR1 and CDR2 are MGHDK and SYGVNS. V gave up 4 bases and J gave up 1 base; unmatched junction bases: 8. CDR3 nucleotides: TGTGCCAGCAGTGCGACGACAGGGGTTGAGAACACTGAAGCTTTCTTT. Translation: CASSATTGVENTEAFF.

Comment on this clone: A read error may explain this, as a much larger clone is one base away. The chain employs TRBV6-5 and TRBJ1-1, with TRBD1 identical over 7 bases. In germline, CDR1 is MNHEY, CDR2 SVGAGI. Trimming at V came to 5 bases and at J to 1 base, leaving 1 base not matched to a gene. The CDR3 has 13 residues. This chain's CDR3 is CASSRTGNTEAFF. The CDR3 nucleotides read TGTGCCAGCAGTAGGACAGGGAACACTGAAGCTTTCTTT.

This clone was detected only once. The CDR3 loop reads CASSQNRGRTEAFF. The CDR3 region has the DNA TGCGCCAGCAGCCAGAACAGGGGGCGGACTGAAGCTTTCTTT. The chain combines TRBV4-3 with TRBJ1-1, with 9 positions matching TRBD1. The CDR3 totals 14 residues. J gave up 5 bases and V 3 bases, and 4 bases lay outside the gene matches. Per germline, CDR1 LGHNA and CDR2 YSLEER.

The chain employs TRBV28 and TRBJ2-1, with a possible D match to TRBD2 (6 bases). The V gene lost 7 bases and the J gene lost 6 bases, with 7 bases spanning the gap. Germline V gene sequence: CDR1 MDHEN, CDR2 SYDVKM. This CDR3 spans 11 amino acids. The CDR3 sequence is CASTGGNEQFF. The CDR3 DNA sequence: TGTGCCAGCACCGGGGGCAATGAGCAGTTCTTC.